This T cell receptor beta chain stems from a study of human T cells and chemical hapten exposure. Across the whole study: The patients, most of them female, presented with alopecia areata, totalis or universalis.

The CDR3 runs to 13 residues. Germline CDR1 DFQATT, CDR2 SNEGSKA (reference sequence). Trimming removed 0 bases at V and 1 base at J, with 6 bases between. Whole-study findings and limits: Expanded TCRs showed more large CDR3 clusters than pre-sensitization or healthy control sets.

Time point described: patch test 3, about 24 weeks after DPC sensitization. Stated treatment: therapeutic diphenylcyclopropenone sensitization with weekly scalp DPC. TCRdb reprocessed the RACE reads via MiXCR and lists one record per CDR3 protein. The repertoire holds 180,000 or so distinct CDR3 sequences, approximately 24% seen once, with about 2.5% in the top ten. On this clonotype itself: Antigen unknown.

The gene calls are TRBV20-1 and TRBJ1-1; D perhaps matches TRBD1 (5 bases). The sequencing here drew on whole blood, taken in connection with sensitization to the hapten diphenylcyclopropenone (DPC). The origin of this receptor is a woman between 40 and 50 years old with alopecia areata. Some clones in this sample may be carry-over from other donors' samples. CDR3: CSAREGRNTEAFF. CDR3 coding DNA: TGCAGTGCTAGAGAGGGGCGGAACACTGAAGCTTTCTTT.